These 17 T cell receptor beta chains originate from one sample sequenced in a study of blood T cells in healthy people across ages. A sample-barcoded 5' primer and a J-beta primer mix were used in a second PCR of roughly 7 to 12 cycles. TCRdb re-derived calls from the 5' RACE reads in MiXCR, one entry per CDR3 protein. The data contain around 2 million distinct CDR3 sequences, approximately 40% of them singletons. The sample taken for sequencing was blood. The origin of the receptors is a human donor in good health.

This chain uses TRBV20-1 with TRBJ1-1, with 9 bases identical to TRBD1. The germline V gene encodes CDR1 DFQATT and CDR2 SNEGSKA (reference sequence). J was trimmed by 3 bases and V by 5 bases; bases with no gene match: 4. There are 13 residues in the CDR3. CDR3 in DNA: TGCAGTGCTCACGACAGGGGGGACACTGAAGCTTTCTTT. Its translation is CSAHDRGDTEAFF.

J is TRBJ2-3 and V is TRBV4-1; 10 bases map to TRBD2. This CDR3 is built from 16 residues. From germline, CDR1 is MGHRA and CDR2 YSYEKL. The trim removed 0 bases at V and 7 bases at J, leaving 7 bases unmatched. CDR3 sequence reads: CASSQDKRGGGNTQYF. CDR3 sequence (DNA): TGCGCCAGCAGCCAAGATAAGCGGGGGGGCGGAAATACGCAGTATTTT.

This clonotype was recorded a few times. The junction departs from germline at one end; a sequencing error may be responsible. The chain combines TRBV2 with TRBJ1-2; D is ambiguous. The CDR3 is 12 residues long. Germline CDR1 reads SNHLY; CDR2 reads FYNNEI. CDR3 residues: CASTEYGLGLTF. DNA for the CDR3: TGTGCCAGCACTGAATACGGCCTTGGCCTCACCTTC.

The rearrangement joins TRBV20-1 to TRBJ2-1; no firm D call. V lost 5 bases to trimming and J lost 8 bases, with 16 bases between them. Germline lookup yields CDR1 DFQATT and CDR2 SNEGSKA (reference sequence). This CDR3 contains 13 residues. Here the CDR3 DNA reads TGCAGTGCTCTGGACCCCCGGCAGGATGAGCAGTTCTTC. This encodes CSALDPRQDEQFF.

The rearrangement uses TRBV6-6 and TRBJ1-3, with 9 nucleotides matching TRBD1. J lost 4 bases, V lost 0 bases, and 4 bases had no gene match. This CDR3 region has 16 residues. Germline lookup yields CDR1 MNHNY and CDR2 SVGAGI (reference sequence). CDR3 nucleotide sequence: TGTGCCAGCAGTTACTCGAGACAGGGGGAAGGAAACACCATATATTTT. This codes for CASSYSRQGEGNTIYF.

The chain is built from TRBV18 and TRBJ2-5; D uncertain. The DNA end favors TRBJ2-7, so the J call may be wrong. CDR1 and CDR2 from the germline V gene are KGHSH and LQKENI. CDR3 length: 15 amino acids. CDR3 sequence reads: CASSPPSPAAGEQYF. CDR3 nucleotide sequence: TGTGCCAGCTCACCACCGTCCCCGGCGGCCGGCGAGCAGTACTTC.

This chain connects TRBV4-3 to TRBJ2-1; possible D gene TRBD1, 5 bases. Germline CDR1 is LGHNA and CDR2 is YSLEER. With 0 bases removed from V and 7 bases from J, the gap between germline ends came to 16 bases. CDR3 size: 16 residues. In nucleotides, the CDR3 is TGCGCCAGCAGCCAAGATCCGGCAGGGTCAGGGAATGAGCAGTTCTTC. This translates into CASSQDPAGSGNEQFF.

The chain links TRBV7-3 to TRBJ1-1; 9 positions agree with TRBD1. The trim removed 6 bases at V and 3 bases at J, leaving 5 bases unmatched. The germline V gene has CDR1 SGHTA and CDR2 FQGTGA. The CDR3 sequence is 14 residues long. The CDR3 DNA sequence: TGTGCCAGCAGAAAGACAGGGGGGGACACTGAAGCTTTCTTT. This gives the protein CASRKTGGDTEAFF.

In this sample, this clonotype turned up a few times. The V gene is TRBV13, the J gene TRBJ2-7; D is perhaps TRBD1 (7 bases). Looked up from germline, CDR1 is PRHDT and CDR2 is FYEKMQ (reference sequence). Trimming shortened V by 0 bases and J by 3 bases, and 15 bases separated the two germline ends. The CDR3 extends over 16 amino acids. The CDR3 coding sequence is TGTGCCAGCAGCTTAGGTGGTCGCGGGACAGACTACGAGCAGTACTTC. This encodes CASSLGGRGTDYEQYF.

The V and J genes are TRBV7-2 and TRBJ2-3, with no clear D. V lost 4 bases and J lost 2, with 10 bases in between. Per germline, CDR1 SGHTA and CDR2 FQGNSA. This CDR3 has 14 amino acids. CDR3 coding DNA: TGTGCCAGCAGCTCGGACGGAAACACAGATACGCAGTATTTT. Translated, it gives CASSSDGNTDTQYF.

On this clonotype itself: Mismatch with germline at one junction end may stem from a read error. The chain combines TRBV20-1 with TRBJ2-7; D uncertain. Per the germline V gene, CDR1 is DFQATT and CDR2 is SNEGSKA (reference sequence). The CDR3 covers 15 residues. The CDR3 sequence: CSARDRMIASYEQDF. In DNA, the CDR3 is TGCAGTGCTAGAGATAGGATGATTGCGTCCTACGAGCAGGACTTC.

This clonotype occurred a few times. The chain links TRBV12-5 to TRBJ1-1; 10 nucleotides agree with TRBD1. Germline V gene lookup returns CDR1 LGHNT and CDR2 FRNRAP. This CDR3 is built from 15 residues. J lost 1 base, V lost 2 bases, and 1 base had no gene match. CDR3 loop: CASGLRTGGNTEAFF. The CDR3 bases are TGTGCTAGTGGTTTGAGGACAGGGGGGAACACTGAAGCTTTCTTT.

This chain uses TRBV12-3 or TRBV12-4 with TRBJ2-1; 10 bases are a match to TRBD2. With V trimmed by 10 bases and J by 10 bases, 13 bases remained unmatched. The CDR3 has 14 amino acids. The CDR3 DNA is TGTGCCACGATCCGACCAGCGGGGGGGGTAGAGCAGTTCTTC. The encoded protein is CATIRPAGGVEQFF.

V gene TRBV28 combines with J gene TRBJ1-2; possibly TRBD1 for D (5 bases). V gave up 8 bases and J gave up 1 base, with 20 bases separating them. This CDR3 comprises 16 residues. Germline-derived CDR1 and CDR2 are MDHEN and SYDVKM. CDR3 sequence reads: CASRRRGAEYNYGYTF. CDR3 DNA: TGTGCCAGCCGAAGGAGGGGAGCGGAGTATAACTATGGCTACACCTTC.

This clonotype has a single count. Mismatch with germline at one junction end may stem from a read error. The gene calls are TRBV7-2 and TRBJ2-7; D is possibly TRBD1 (6 bases). The CDR3 is 15 residues long. CDR1 SGHTA and CDR2 FQGNSA come from the germline V gene. DNA for the CDR3: TGTGTCAGCAGCTTAGGTTCAGGGGTATCCTACGAGCAGTACTTC. Its translation: CVSSLGSGVSYEQYF.

This chain links TRBV29-1 with TRBJ1-2; TRBD1 aligns across 10 bases. Germline V gene sequence: CDR1 SQVTM, CDR2 ANQGSEA. The CDR3 covers 15 residues. V trimming: 6 bases; J trimming: 8 bases; junction bases outside the gene matches: 15. The CDR3 protein is CSVYGTGALERGYTF. The DNA for the CDR3 is TGCAGCGTCTACGGGACAGGGGCATTGGAGCGGGGCTACACCTTC. The full variable domain, with the rest looked up from reference TRBV29-1 and TRBJ1-2, is SAVISQKPSRDICQRGTSLTIQCQVDSQVTMMFWYRQQPGQSLTLIATANQGSEATYESGFVIDKFPISRPNLTFSTLTVSNMSPEDSSIYLCSVYGTGALERGYTFGSGTRLTVV.

This clonotype was counted a few times. The V and J genes are TRBV29-1 and TRBJ2-7, with D unclear. Trimming cost V 5 bases and J 7 bases, with 9 bases left between them. Germline CDR1 is SQVTM and CDR2 is ANQGSEA. The CDR3 runs 10 residues. The CDR3 spells CSVKLVEQYF. CDR3 coding DNA: TGCAGCGTTAAATTGGTAGAGCAGTACTTC.